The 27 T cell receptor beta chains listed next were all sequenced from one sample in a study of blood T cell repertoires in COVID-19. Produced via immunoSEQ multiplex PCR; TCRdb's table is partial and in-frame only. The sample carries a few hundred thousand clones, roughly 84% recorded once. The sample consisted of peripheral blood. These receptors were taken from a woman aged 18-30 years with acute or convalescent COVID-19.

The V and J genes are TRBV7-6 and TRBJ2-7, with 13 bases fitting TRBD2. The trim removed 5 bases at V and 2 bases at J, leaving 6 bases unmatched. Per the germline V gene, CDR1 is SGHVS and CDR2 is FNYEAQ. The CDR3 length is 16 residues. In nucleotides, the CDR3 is TGTGCCAGCAGCCCCTCCGGGACTAGCGGGACCTACGAGCAGTACTTC. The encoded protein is CASSPSGTSGTYEQYF.

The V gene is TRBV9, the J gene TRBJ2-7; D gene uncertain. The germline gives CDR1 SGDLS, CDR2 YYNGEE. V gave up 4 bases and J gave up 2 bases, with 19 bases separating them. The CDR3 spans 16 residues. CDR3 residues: CASSSSAFVGAYEQYF. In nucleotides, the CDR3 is TGTGCCAGCAGCTCCAGCGCTTTTGTTGGAGCCTACGAGCAGTACTTC.

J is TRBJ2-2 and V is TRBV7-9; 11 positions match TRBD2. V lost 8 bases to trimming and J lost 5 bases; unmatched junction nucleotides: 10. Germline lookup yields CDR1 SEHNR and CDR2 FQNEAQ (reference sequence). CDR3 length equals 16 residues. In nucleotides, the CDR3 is TGTGCCAGCCTTCTAGCGGGAGGAATAAAGACCGGGGAGCTGTTTTTT. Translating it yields CASLLAGGIKTGELFF.

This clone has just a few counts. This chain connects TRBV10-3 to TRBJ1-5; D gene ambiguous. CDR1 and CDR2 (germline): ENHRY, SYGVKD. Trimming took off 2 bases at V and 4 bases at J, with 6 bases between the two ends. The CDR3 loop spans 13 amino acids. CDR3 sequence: CAISESVNQPQHF. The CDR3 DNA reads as TGTGCCATCAGTGAGAGCGTGAATCAGCCCCAGCATTTT.

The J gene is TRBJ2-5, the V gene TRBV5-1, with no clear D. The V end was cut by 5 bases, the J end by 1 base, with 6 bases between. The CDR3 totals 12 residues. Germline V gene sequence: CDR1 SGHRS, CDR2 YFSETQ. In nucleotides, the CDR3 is TGCGCCAGCAGTCCTCTCCAAGAGACCCAGTACTTC. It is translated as CASSPLQETQYF.

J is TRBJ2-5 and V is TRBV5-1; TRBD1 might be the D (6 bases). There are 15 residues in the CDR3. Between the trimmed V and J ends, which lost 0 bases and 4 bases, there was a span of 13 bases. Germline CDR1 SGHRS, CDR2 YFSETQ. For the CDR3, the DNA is TGCGCCAGCAGCTTGGTACAGGGAGTCGGAGAGACCCAGTACTTC. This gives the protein CASSLVQGVGETQYF.

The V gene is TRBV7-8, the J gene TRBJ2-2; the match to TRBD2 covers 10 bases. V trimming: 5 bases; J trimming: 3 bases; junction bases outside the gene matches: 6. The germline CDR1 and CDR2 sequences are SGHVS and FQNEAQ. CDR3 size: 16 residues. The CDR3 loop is CASSLLAGVDTGELFF. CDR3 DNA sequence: TGTGCCAGCAGCCTTCTAGCGGGAGTCGACACCGGGGAGCTGTTTTTT. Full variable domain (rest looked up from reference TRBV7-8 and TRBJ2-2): GAGVSQSPRYKVAKRGQDVALRCDPISGHVSLFWYQQALGQGPEFLTYFQNEAQLDKSGLPSDRFFAERPEGSVSTLKIQRTQQEDSAVYLCASSLLAGVDTGELFFGEGSRLTVL.

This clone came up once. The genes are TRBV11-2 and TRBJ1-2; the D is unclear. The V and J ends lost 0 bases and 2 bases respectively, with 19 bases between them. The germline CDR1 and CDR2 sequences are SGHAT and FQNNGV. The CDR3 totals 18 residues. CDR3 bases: TGTGCCAGCAGCTTAGAGCCAACCTGGAGGCAGGCAAACTATGGCTACACCTTC. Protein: CASSLEPTWRQANYGYTF.

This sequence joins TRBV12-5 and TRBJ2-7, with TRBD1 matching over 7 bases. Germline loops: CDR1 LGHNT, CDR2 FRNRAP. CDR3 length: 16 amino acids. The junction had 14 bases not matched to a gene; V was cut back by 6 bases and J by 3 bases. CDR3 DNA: TGTGCTAGTGGCTCTACAGAAGGACAGGACCACTACGAGCAGTACTTC. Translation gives CASGSTEGQDHYEQYF.

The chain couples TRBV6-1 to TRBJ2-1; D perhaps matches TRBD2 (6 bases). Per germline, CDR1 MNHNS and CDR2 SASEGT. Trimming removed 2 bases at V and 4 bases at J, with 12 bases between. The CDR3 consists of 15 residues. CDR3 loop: CASSEPAAGYNEQFF. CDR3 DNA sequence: TGTGCCAGCAGTGAACCGGCGGCGGGGTACAATGAGCAGTTCTTC.

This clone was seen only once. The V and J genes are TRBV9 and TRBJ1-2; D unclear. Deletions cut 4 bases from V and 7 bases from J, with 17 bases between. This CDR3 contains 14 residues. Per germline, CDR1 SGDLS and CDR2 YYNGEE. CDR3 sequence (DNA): TGTGCCAGCAGCCAAGTAGTAGGAGGGATTGGCTACACCTTC. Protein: CASSQVVGGIGYTF.

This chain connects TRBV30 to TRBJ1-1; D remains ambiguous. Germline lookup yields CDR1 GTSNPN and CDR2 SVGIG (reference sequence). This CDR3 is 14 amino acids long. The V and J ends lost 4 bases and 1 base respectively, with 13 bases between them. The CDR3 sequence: CAWIPLGTNTEAFF. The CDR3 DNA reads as TGTGCCTGGATCCCCCTAGGAACGAACACTGAAGCTTTCTTT.

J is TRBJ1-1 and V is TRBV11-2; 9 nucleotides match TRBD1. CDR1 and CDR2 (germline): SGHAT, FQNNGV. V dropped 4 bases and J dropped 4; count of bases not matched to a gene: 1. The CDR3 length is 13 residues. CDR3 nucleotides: TGTGCCAGCAGCTCGGACAGGGGCACTGAAGCTTTCTTT. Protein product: CASSSDRGTEAFF.

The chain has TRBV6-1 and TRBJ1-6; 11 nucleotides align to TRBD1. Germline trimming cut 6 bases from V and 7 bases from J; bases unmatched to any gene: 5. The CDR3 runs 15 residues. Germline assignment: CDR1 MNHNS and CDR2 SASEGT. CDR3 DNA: TGTGCCAGCAGCCAAGGGGACAGGGGGAATTCACCCCTCCACTTT. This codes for CASSQGDRGNSPLHF.

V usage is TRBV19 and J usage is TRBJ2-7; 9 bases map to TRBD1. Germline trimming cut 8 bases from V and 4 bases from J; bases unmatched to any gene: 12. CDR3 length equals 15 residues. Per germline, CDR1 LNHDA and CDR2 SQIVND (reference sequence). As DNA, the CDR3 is TGTGCCAGTCAAAGAACCGGGACAGGGTTTTACGAGCAGTACTTC. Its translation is CASQRTGTGFYEQYF.

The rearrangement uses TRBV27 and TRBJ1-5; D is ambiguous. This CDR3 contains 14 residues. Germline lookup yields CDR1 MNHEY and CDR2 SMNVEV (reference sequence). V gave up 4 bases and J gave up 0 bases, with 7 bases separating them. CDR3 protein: CASSYLGSNQPQHF. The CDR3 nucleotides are TGTGCCAGCAGTTACCTAGGTAGCAATCAGCCCCAGCATTTT.

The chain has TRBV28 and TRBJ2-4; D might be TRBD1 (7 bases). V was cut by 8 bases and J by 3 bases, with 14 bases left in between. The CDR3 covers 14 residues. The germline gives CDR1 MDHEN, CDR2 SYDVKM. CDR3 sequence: CASQAGGGKNIQYF. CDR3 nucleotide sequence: TGTGCCAGCCAGGCAGGGGGAGGCAAAAACATTCAGTACTTC. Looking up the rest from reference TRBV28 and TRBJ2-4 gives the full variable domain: DVKVTQSSRYLVKRTGEKVFLECVQDMDHENMFWYRQDPGLGLRLIYFSYDVKMKEKGDIPEGYSVSREKKERFSLILESASTNQTSMYLCASQAGGGKNIQYFGAGTRLSVL.

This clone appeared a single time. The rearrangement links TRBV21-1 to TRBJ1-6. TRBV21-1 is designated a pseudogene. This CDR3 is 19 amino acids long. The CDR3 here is CASSKRGGGGDIMFSPLHF. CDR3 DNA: TGTGCCAGCAGCAAACGTGGGGGGGGCGGCGACATTATGTTTTCACCCCTCCACTTT.

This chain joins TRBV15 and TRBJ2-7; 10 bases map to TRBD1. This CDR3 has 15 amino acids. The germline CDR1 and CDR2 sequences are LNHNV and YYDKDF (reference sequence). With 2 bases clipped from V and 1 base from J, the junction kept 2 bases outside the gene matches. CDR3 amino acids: CATSRTGQGSYEQYF. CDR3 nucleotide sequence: TGTGCCACCAGCAGAACGGGACAGGGGTCCTACGAGCAGTACTTC. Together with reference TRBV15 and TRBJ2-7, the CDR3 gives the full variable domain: DAMVIQNPRYQVTQFGKPVTLSCSQTLNHNVMYWYQQKSSQAPKLLFHYYDKDFNNEADTPDNFQSRRPNTSFCFLDIRSPGLGDTAMYLCATSRTGQGSYEQYFGPGTRLTVT.

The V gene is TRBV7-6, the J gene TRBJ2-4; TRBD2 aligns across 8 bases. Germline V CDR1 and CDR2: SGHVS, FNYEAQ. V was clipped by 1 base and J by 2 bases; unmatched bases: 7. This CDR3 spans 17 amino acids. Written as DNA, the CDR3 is TGTGCCAGCAGCTTAGACATCCCTAGCGGGTCCAAAAACATTCAGTACTTC. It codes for CASSLDIPSGSKNIQYF.

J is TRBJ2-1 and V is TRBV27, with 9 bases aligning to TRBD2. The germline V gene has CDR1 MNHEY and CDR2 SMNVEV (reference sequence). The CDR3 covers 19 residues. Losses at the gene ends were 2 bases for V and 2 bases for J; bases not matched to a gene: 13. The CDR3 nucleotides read TGTGCCAGCAGTTTAGGACTAGCGACGGTATATCCCCCCTACAATGAGCAGTTCTTC. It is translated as CASSLGLATVYPPYNEQFF.

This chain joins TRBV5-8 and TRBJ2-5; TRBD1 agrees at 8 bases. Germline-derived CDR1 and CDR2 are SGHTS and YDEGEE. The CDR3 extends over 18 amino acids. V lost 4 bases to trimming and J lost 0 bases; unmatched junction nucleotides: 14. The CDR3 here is CASSHLPGQGSHQETQYF. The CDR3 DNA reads TGTGCCAGCAGCCACCTACCCGGACAGGGAAGCCACCAAGAGACCCAGTACTTC.

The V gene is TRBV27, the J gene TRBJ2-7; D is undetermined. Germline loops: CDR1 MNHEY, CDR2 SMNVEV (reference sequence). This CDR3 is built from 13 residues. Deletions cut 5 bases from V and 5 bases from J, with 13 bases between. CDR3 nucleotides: TGTGCCAGCAGTCCGTCGACAAGCAACGAGCAGTACTTC. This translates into CASSPSTSNEQYF.

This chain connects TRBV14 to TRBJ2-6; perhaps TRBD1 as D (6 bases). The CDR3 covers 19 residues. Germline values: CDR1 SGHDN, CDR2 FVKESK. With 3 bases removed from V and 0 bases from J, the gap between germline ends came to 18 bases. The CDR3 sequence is CASSHISGVLFSGANVLTF. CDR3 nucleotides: TGTGCCAGCAGCCATATTTCAGGGGTCTTGTTCTCTGGGGCCAACGTCCTGACTTTC.

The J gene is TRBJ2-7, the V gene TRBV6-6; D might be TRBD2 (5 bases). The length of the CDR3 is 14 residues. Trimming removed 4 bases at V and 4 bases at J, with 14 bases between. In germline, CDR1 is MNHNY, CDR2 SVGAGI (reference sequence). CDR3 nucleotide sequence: TGTGCCAGCAGTTGGAGCGGCCCCCTGTACGAGCAGTACTTC. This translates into CASSWSGPLYEQYF.

CDR3 amino acids: CASSSSGAGNEQFF. CDR3 bases: TGTGCCAGCAGTTCTAGCGGGGCGGGGAATGAGCAGTTCTTC. V gene TRBV6-5 combines with J gene TRBJ2-1; TRBD2 agrees at 9 bases. Germline assignment: CDR1 MNHEY and CDR2 SVGAGI. CDR3 length: 14 amino acids. With 4 bases clipped from V and 7 bases from J, the junction kept 5 bases outside the gene matches.

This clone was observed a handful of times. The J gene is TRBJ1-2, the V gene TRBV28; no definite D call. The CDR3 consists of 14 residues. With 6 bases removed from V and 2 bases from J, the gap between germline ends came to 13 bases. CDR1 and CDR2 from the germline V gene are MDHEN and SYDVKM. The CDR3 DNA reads TGTGCCAGCAGCGAAACTCCCCAAAACTATGGCTACACCTTC. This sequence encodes CASSETPQNYGYTF.